One sample yielded the 6 T cell receptor beta chains listed below, sequenced in a study of Ad26.COV2.S vaccination and SARS-CoV-2 variants. TCRdb's copy holds only in-frame clones and misses some; the assay was immunoSEQ multiplex PCR. The top ten hold roughly 5% of the sample, which has 300,000 to 400,000 clones, around 89% seen once. Treatment defined: approximately 18 received Ad26.COV2.S at low or high dose, single or two shots; a few received placebo; per-sample allocation not given. Following the first vaccine or placebo injection, samples were taken on day 63. Sequencing used peripheral blood, obtained in a trial of Ad26.COV2.S vaccine versus placebo. These receptors were collected from a person between 18 and 65 years old who received the Ad26.COV2.S COVID-19 vaccine or a placebo.

The V and J genes are TRBV18 and TRBJ1-2; D is uncertain. Germline loops: CDR1 KGHSH, CDR2 LQKENI. The CDR3 is 13 amino acids. Trimming shortened V by 0 bases and J by 4 bases, and 6 bases separated the two germline ends. CDR3 nucleotides: TGTGCCAGCTCACCACCCAGCGGCTATGGCTACACCTTC. Amino acids: CASSPPSGYGYTF.

This sequence joins TRBV4-2 and TRBJ1-3; D gene uncertain. Trimming took 0 bases from V and 5 from J, leaving 5 bases between them. Per the germline V gene, CDR1 is LGHNA and CDR2 is YNFKEQ. The CDR3 is made up of 13 amino acids. CDR3 bases: TGTGCCAGCAGCCAAGACACTCGAAACACCATATATTTT. This encodes CASSQDTRNTIYF.

The gene calls are TRBV21-1 and TRBJ2-1; the D call in the table, TRBD1, was not verified against the DNA. TRBV21-1 is recorded as a pseudogene. The CDR3 covers 18 residues. The CDR3 DNA reads TGTGCCAGCAGCCGACCTTTCGGGACAGGTTGTCCCAACAATGAGCAGTTCTTC. Translation: CASSRPFGTGCPNNEQFF.

This sequence joins TRBV5-1 and TRBJ2-3; D might be TRBD2 (7 bases). V lost 0 bases, J lost 8 bases, and 19 bases lay in between. The CDR3 has 16 amino acids. Germline values: CDR1 SGHRS, CDR2 YFSETQ. CDR3 residues: CASSLAVAGAIGTQYF. CDR3 nucleotides: TGCGCCAGCAGCTTGGCCGTTGCGGGGGCCATTGGTACGCAGTATTTT.

The chain employs TRBV7-8 and TRBJ2-1; 9 bases map to TRBD1. The CDR3 runs 16 residues. The germline gives CDR1 SGHVS, CDR2 FQNEAQ. After removal of 1 base from V and 8 bases from J, the junction contained 9 bases not matched to a gene. CDR3 nucleotide sequence: TGTGCCAGCAGCTTAGAGCGGGACAGGGCAATGGATGAGCAGTTCTTC. Translation: CASSLERDRAMDEQFF.

The J gene is TRBJ2-1, the V gene TRBV5-6; 7 bases line up with TRBD1. Trimming removed 4 bases from V and 2 bases from J; junction bases left unmatched: 9. This CDR3 contains 16 residues. The V gene's germline CDR1 is SGHDT and CDR2 YYEEEE. Here the CDR3 reads CASSDTTGNPYNEQFF. Written as DNA, the CDR3 is TGTGCCAGCAGCGACACGACAGGGAACCCCTACAATGAGCAGTTCTTC.